The subject of this entry is one T cell receptor beta chain. Its antigen is still unknown. The data were obtained in a study of cytomegalovirus exposure and HLA in healthy donors. J was trimmed by 5 bases and V by 3 bases; bases with no gene match: 10. Per germline, CDR1 MGHRA and CDR2 YSYEKL. The CDR3 is 16 amino acids. Vbeta (60) and Jbeta (13) primers were used in the PCR. Generated by immunoSEQ multiplex PCR, the TCRdb table keeps only in-frame clones and is missing some. The sample holds some 140,000 clones, roughly 80% seen once. Findings and caveats of the study: Prediction of most subjects' HLA-A and HLA-B alleles by TCR beta sequences was reportedly accurate. A cluster of highly shared sequence variants was likely a sequencing artifact.

The sequence came from a man aged 40-49 years in good health and CMV-seronegative. Specimen: PBMCs. This chain connects TRBV4-1 to TRBJ1-1; 9 bases match TRBD1. CDR3 nucleotide sequence: TGCGCCAGCAGCCACCTGACAGGGGGGGATGTGACTGAAGCTTTCTTT. This translates into CASSHLTGGDVTEAFF.